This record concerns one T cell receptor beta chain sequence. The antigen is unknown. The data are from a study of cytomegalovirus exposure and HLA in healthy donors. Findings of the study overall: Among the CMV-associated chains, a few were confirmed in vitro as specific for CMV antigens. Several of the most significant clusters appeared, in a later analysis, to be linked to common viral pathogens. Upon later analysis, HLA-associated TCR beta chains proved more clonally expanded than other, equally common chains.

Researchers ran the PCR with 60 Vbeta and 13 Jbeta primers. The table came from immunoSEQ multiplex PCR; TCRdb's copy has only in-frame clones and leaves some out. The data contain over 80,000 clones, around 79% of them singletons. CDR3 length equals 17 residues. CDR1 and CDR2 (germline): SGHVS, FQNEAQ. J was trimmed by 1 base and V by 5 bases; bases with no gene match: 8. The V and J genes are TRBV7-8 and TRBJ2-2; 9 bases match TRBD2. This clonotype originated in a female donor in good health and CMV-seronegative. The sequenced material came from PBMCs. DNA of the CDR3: TGTGCCAGCAGCACCCTTCGTAGCGGGGGGAACACCGGGGAGCTGTTTTTT. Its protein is CASSTLRSGGNTGELFF.